These 23 T cell receptor beta chains were sequenced from one sample in a study of early T cells in non-severe SARS-CoV-2 infection. TCRdb independently ran MiXCR on the 5' RACE reads; one entry per CDR3 protein. The sample yields around 61,000 distinct CDR3 sequences, about 10% seen once. Sequences were obtained from whole blood. The source is an adult who was a healthcare worker with PCR-confirmed SARS-CoV-2 infection or an uninfected control (not recorded which).

This chain joins TRBV6-5 and TRBJ2-7, with 8 bases matching TRBD2. V gave up 7 bases and J gave up 3 bases; unmatched junction bases: 14. The germline gives CDR1 MNHEY, CDR2 SVGAGI. This CDR3 comprises 16 residues. In nucleotides, the CDR3 is TGTGCCAGCATCCCTCCCGGGGTAGCGGGAAACTACGAGCAGTACTTC. It translates to CASIPPGVAGNYEQYF.

The table lists this clonotype with a few counts. The rearrangement joins TRBV27 to TRBJ2-3; a possible D gene is TRBD1 (6 bases). This CDR3 comprises 14 residues. Per germline, CDR1 MNHEY and CDR2 SMNVEV (reference sequence). V was clipped by 10 bases and J by 6 bases, with 20 bases between them. CDR3 DNA: TGTGCCACGCAGCCACAGGGCAGGGCGGATACGCAGTATTTT. Translated: CATQPQGRADTQYF.

This clonotype was counted many times. V usage is TRBV5-4 and J usage is TRBJ2-5; tentatively, D is TRBD1 or TRBD2 (5 bases each). The CDR3 covers 16 residues. In germline, CDR1 is SGHNT, CDR2 YYREEE (reference sequence). The V gene lost 5 bases and the J gene lost 1 base, with 18 bases spanning the gap. The CDR3 loop is CASSRDLLRTQETQYF. Here the CDR3 DNA reads TGTGCCAGCAGTCGGGACCTCCTGAGGACCCAAGAGACCCAGTACTTC.

This clonotype was counted at least ten times. V and J are TRBV27 and TRBJ2-1; 7 positions agree with TRBD2. Trimming at V came to 7 bases and at J to 7 bases, leaving 4 bases not matched to a gene. This CDR3 has 12 residues. Germline V gives CDR1 MNHEY, CDR2 SMNVEV (reference sequence). CDR3: CASKRGGNEQFF. The CDR3 DNA is TGTGCCAGCAAGCGGGGAGGGAATGAGCAGTTCTTC.

V usage is TRBV6-1 and J usage is TRBJ2-7; D is undetermined. The germline gives CDR1 MNHNS, CDR2 SASEGT. Between the trimmed V and J ends, which lost 8 bases and 3 bases, there was a span of 11 bases. There are 12 residues in the CDR3. The chain's CDR3 is CASSPALYEQYF. The CDR3 bases are TGTGCCAGCTCCCCAGCCCTCTACGAGCAGTACTTC.

V is TRBV11-2 and J is TRBJ2-7; 14 bases agree with TRBD2. Germline-derived CDR1 and CDR2 are SGHAT and FQNNGV. CDR3 length equals 18 residues. V was clipped by 4 bases and J by 4 bases; unmatched bases: 12. CDR3: CASSWGGGTSGRRYEQYF. CDR3 nucleotide sequence: TGTGCCAGCAGCTGGGGAGGTGGGACTAGCGGGAGAAGATACGAGCAGTACTTC.

In its sample, this clonotype was seen many times. V gene TRBV7-9 combines with J gene TRBJ1-1; D gene unclear. V was pared by 1 base and J by 1 base, with 7 bases between. The CDR3 loop spans 14 amino acids. Germline V gives CDR1 SEHNR, CDR2 FQNEAQ (reference sequence). DNA for the CDR3: TGTGCCAGCAGCTTAGAGGCGGAGAACACTGAAGCTTTCTTT. Amino acid sequence: CASSLEAENTEAFF. Complete variable domain (other parts from reference TRBV7-9 and TRBJ1-1): DTGVSQNPRHKITKRGQNVTFRCDPISEHNRLYWYRQTLGQGPEFLTYFQNEAQLEKSRLLSDRFSAERPKGSFSTLEIQRTEQGDSAMYLCASSLEAENTEAFFGQGTRLTVV.

The sample holds many counts of this clonotype. The gene calls are TRBV15 and TRBJ2-7, with D possibly matching TRBD2 (6 bases). The V and J ends lost 1 base and 4 bases respectively, with 11 bases between them. CDR1 is LNHNV, CDR2 YYDKDF, per germline (reference sequence). The CDR3 extends over 14 amino acids. In DNA form, the CDR3 reads TGTGCCACCAGCAGAGGGTTGGCGGGATACGAGCAGTACTTC. Residues: CATSRGLAGYEQYF.

This clonotype came up a few times. This chain joins TRBV5-1 and TRBJ2-5; D possibly matches TRBD1 or TRBD2 (5 bases each). V lost 5 bases to trimming and J lost 3 bases, with 5 bases between them. The CDR3 is made up of 11 amino acids. Germline CDR1 SGHRS, CDR2 YFSETQ. CDR3 residues: CASRGEETQYF. The DNA of the CDR3 is TGCGCCAGCAGGGGGGAAGAGACCCAGTACTTC.

At least ten counts were recorded for this clonotype. The V and J genes are TRBV20-1 and TRBJ2-3; D remains unclear. The V end was cut by 3 bases, the J end by 7 bases, with 11 bases between. This CDR3 has 12 amino acids. Germline values: CDR1 DFQATT, CDR2 SNEGSKA (reference sequence). CDR3 loop: CSARRVLNTQYF. In DNA form, the CDR3 reads TGCAGTGCTAGGAGAGTTTTAAATACGCAGTATTTT.

This clonotype came up many times. The chain links TRBV3-1 to TRBJ1-3, with a possible D match to TRBD1 (5 bases). Per germline, CDR1 LGHDT and CDR2 YNNKEL (reference sequence). V was shortened by 5 bases and J by 2 bases, with 7 bases between the two germline ends. The CDR3 sequence is 13 residues long. CDR3 DNA: TGTGCCAGCAGCTCAGGGCCTGGAAACACCATATATTTT. Its translation: CASSSGPGNTIYF.

There are many counts of this clonotype. The chain joins TRBV2 to TRBJ1-5; D unresolved. The germline V and J ends were trimmed by 3 bases and 4 bases, with 7 bases remaining between them. From germline, CDR1 is SNHLY and CDR2 FYNNEI. The length of the CDR3 is 13 residues. CDR3 in DNA: TGTGCCAGCAGTGATTGGGGAAATCAGCCCCAGCATTTT. Its protein is CASSDWGNQPQHF.

This clonotype has just a few counts. This chain links TRBV5-5 with TRBJ2-7; D is unresolved. This CDR3 region has 13 residues. Trimming stripped 0 bases from V and 3 bases from J, with 7 bases between. Looked up from germline, CDR1 is SGHKS and CDR2 is YYEKEE (reference sequence). This chain's CDR3 is CASSLGENYEQYF. The CDR3 DNA sequence: TGTGCCAGCAGCTTGGGTGAGAACTACGAGCAGTACTTC.

This clonotype has a count of ten or more. The chain has TRBV29-1 and TRBJ2-2; the D call may be TRBD1 or TRBD2 (5 bases each). Per the germline V gene, CDR1 is SQVTM and CDR2 is ANQGSEA. The CDR3 is 14 amino acids. CDR3 DNA: TGCAGTGCCCAGGGCGGGCAGGACACCGGGGAGCTGTTTTTT. Residues: CSAQGGQDTGELFF.

This chain uses TRBV4-1 with TRBJ2-1, with D possibly TRBD1 on 5 matching bases. The CDR3 is 13 amino acids. V was trimmed by 5 bases and J by 2 bases, leaving 7 bases between them. CDR1 and CDR2 (germline): MGHRA, YSYEKL. Here the CDR3 DNA reads TGCGCCAGCAGCAGGGGCCCCTACAATGAGCAGTTCTTC. It translates to CASSRGPYNEQFF.

The table lists this clonotype with a few counts. This sequence joins TRBV14 and TRBJ2-5; weak D call: TRBD2 (5 bases). V lost 1 base and J 5 bases, leaving 8 bases between the germline ends. The CDR3 totals 13 residues. The germline CDR1 and CDR2 sequences are SGHDN and FVKESK. The CDR3 loop is CASSQAGTETQYF. The CDR3 coding sequence is TGTGCCAGCAGCCAAGCGGGAACGGAGACCCAGTACTTC.

Many counts were recorded for this clonotype. This rearrangement joins TRBV6-5 to TRBJ2-1; 11 bases fit TRBD2. V lost 7 bases, J lost 4 bases, and 6 bases stayed unmatched. This CDR3 is built from 15 residues. Germline lookup yields CDR1 MNHEY and CDR2 SVGAGI. The CDR3 sequence: CASTDRLAGYNEQFF. In DNA form, the CDR3 reads TGTGCCAGCACCGATCGACTAGCGGGATACAATGAGCAGTTCTTC.

In this sample, this clonotype turned up once. V and J are TRBV29-1 and TRBJ2-1; 8 bases align to TRBD2. V gave up 3 bases and J gave up 14 bases; unmatched junction bases: 12. This CDR3 has 13 amino acids. The germline V gene has CDR1 SQVTM and CDR2 ANQGSEA. CDR3 nucleotide sequence: TGCAGCGTTGAGGGTAGCGGGATCGAGGAGGAGTTCTTC. Translating gives CSVEGSGIEEEFF.

There are many counts of this clonotype. V gene TRBV15 combines with J gene TRBJ1-1; D gene uncertain. The CDR3 spans 13 residues. V lost 3 bases and J 1 base, leaving 6 bases between the germline ends. Germline values: CDR1 LNHNV, CDR2 YYDKDF (reference sequence). The CDR3 DNA sequence: TGTGCCACCAGCAGGGTACCGAACACTGAAGCTTTCTTT. Translation gives CATSRVPNTEAFF.

J is TRBJ2-3 and V is TRBV5-5; the match to TRBD1 covers 11 bases. The CDR3 covers 15 residues. Germline CDR1 reads SGHKS; CDR2 reads YYEKEE (reference sequence). Trimming removed 5 bases from V and 4 bases from J; junction bases left unmatched: 6. The CDR3 region is CASRRTGGGPDTQYF. DNA for the CDR3: TGTGCCAGCAGGAGGACAGGGGGCGGACCAGATACGCAGTATTTT.

At least ten counts were recorded for this clonotype. The chain is built from TRBV18 and TRBJ1-1, with 7 bases that match TRBD1. Germline assignment: CDR1 KGHSH and CDR2 LQKENI. V was clipped by 3 bases and J by 1 base; unmatched bases: 2. CDR3 length: 14 amino acids. The CDR3 coding sequence is TGTGCCAGCTCACCGGGGACAGAGAACACTGAAGCTTTCTTT. Protein: CASSPGTENTEAFF. Complete variable domain (other parts from reference TRBV18 and TRBJ1-1): NAGVMQNPRHLVRRRGQEARLRCSPMKGHSHVYWYRQLPEEGLKFMVYLQKENIIDESGMPKERFSAEFPKEGPSILRIQQVVRGDSAAYFCASSPGTENTEAFFGQGTRLTVV.

In its sample, this clonotype was seen a few times. The V and J genes are TRBV6-6 and TRBJ2-3; D call uncertain. Looked up from germline, CDR1 is MNHNY and CDR2 is SVGAGI (reference sequence). Between the trimmed V and J ends, which lost 6 bases and 3 bases, there was a span of 13 bases. This CDR3 spans 14 amino acids. The CDR3 nucleotides read TGTGCCAGCAGGAAGGGCGACAAAACAGATACGCAGTATTTT. Translation gives CASRKGDKTDTQYF.

The rearrangement joins TRBV6-5 to TRBJ1-1; no clear D. From germline, CDR1 is MNHEY and CDR2 SVGAGI. Trimming removed 6 bases at V and 10 bases at J, with 18 bases between. The CDR3 contains 13 residues. The CDR3: CASRRTGSFVAFF. In DNA, the CDR3 is TGTGCCAGCAGGAGGACGGGCTCCTTTGTAGCTTTCTTT.